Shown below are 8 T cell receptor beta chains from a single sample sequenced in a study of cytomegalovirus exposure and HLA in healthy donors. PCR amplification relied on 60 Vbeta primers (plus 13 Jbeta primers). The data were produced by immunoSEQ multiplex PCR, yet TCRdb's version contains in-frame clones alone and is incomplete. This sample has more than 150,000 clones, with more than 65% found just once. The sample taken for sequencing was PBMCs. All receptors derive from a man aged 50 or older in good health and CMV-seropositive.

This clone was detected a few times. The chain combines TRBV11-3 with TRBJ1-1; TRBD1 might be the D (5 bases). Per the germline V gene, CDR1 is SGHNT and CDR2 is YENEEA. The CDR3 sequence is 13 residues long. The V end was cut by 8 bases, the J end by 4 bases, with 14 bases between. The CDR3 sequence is CASALGGGTEAFF. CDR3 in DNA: TGTGCCAGCGCCCTCGGGGGGGGCACTGAAGCTTTCTTT.

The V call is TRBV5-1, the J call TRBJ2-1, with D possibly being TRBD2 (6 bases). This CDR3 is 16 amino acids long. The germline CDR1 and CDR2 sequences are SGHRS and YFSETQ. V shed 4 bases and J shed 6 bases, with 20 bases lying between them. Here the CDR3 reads CASSPGGTAIGNEQFF. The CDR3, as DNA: TGCGCCAGCAGCCCCGGCGGGACGGCTATTGGCAATGAGCAGTTCTTC. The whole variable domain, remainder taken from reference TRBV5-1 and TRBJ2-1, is KAGVTQTPRYLIKTRGQQVTLSCSPISGHRSVSWYQQTPGQGLQFLFEYFSETQRNKGNFPGRFSGRQFSNSRSEMNVSTLELGDSALYLCASSPGGTAIGNEQFFGPGTRLTVL.

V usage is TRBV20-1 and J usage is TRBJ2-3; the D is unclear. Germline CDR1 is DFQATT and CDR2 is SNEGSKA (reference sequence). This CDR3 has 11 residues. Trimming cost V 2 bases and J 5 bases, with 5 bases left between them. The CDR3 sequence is CSARPGDTQYF. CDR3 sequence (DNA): TGCAGTGCTAGACCCGGAGATACGCAGTATTTT.

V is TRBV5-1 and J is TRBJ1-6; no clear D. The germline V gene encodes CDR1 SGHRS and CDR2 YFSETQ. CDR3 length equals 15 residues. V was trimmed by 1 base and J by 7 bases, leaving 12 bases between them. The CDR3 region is CASSLTTATNSPLHF. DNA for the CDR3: TGCGCCAGCAGCTTGACTACCGCTACCAATTCACCCCTCCACTTT. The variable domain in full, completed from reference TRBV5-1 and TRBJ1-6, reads KAGVTQTPRYLIKTRGQQVTLSCSPISGHRSVSWYQQTPGQGLQFLFEYFSETQRNKGNFPGRFSGRQFSNSRSEMNVSTLELGDSALYLCASSLTTATNSPLHFGNGTRLTVT.

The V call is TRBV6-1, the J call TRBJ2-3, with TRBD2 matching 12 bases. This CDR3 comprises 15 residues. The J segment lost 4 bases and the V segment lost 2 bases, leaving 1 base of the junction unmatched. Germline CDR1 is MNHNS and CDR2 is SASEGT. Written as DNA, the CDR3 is TGTGCCAGCAGTGAACTAGCGGGGGGGCCAGATACGCAGTATTTT. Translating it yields CASSELAGGPDTQYF.

The CDR3 is CASKRLHSNQPQHF. Here the CDR3 DNA reads TGTGCCAGCAAGAGGCTCCATAGCAATCAGCCCCAGCATTTT. This chain connects TRBV6-5 to TRBJ1-5; D not resolved. Trimming cost V 7 bases and J 0 bases, with 10 bases left between them. Germline lookup yields CDR1 MNHEY and CDR2 SVGAGI. The CDR3 is 14 residues long.

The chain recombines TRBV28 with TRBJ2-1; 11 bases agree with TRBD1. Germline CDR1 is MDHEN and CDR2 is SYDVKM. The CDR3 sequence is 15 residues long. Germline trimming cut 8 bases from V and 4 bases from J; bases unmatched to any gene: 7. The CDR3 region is CASRRGQGAYNEQFF. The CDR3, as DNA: TGTGCCAGCCGACGTGGACAGGGGGCTTACAATGAGCAGTTCTTC.

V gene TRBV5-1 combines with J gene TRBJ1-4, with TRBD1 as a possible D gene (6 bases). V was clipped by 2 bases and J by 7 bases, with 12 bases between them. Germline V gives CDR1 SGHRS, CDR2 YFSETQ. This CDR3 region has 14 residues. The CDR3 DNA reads TGCGCCAGCAGCTTACAGGGCACAGGTGAAAAACTGTTTTTT. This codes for CASSLQGTGEKLFF.